The next 7 T cell receptor beta chains were all read from a single sample in a study of CD8+ T cells in alopecia areata. RNA was extracted and reverse transcribed into cDNA as the sequencing template. TCRdb's table, derived via immunoSEQ multiplex PCR, lists solely in-frame clones and lacks some. The repertoire consists of about 140,000 clones, with roughly 80% occurring once and the leading ten covering just under 25%. The treatment here: oral pan-JAK inhibitor, 5-10 mg twice daily. The source material was CD8+ T cells sorted from blood, sampled at week 4, from a patient treated with tofacitinib. The source is a human donor with alopecia areata.

The chain joins TRBV23-1 to TRBJ2-7, with no clear D. TRBV23-1 is placed among ORFs of uncertain function. V lost 6 bases and J lost 3, with 12 bases in between. This CDR3 comprises 13 residues. The CDR3 bases are TGCGCCAGCAGCATCGACGCCAACTACGAGCAGTACTTC. Translated, it gives CASSIDANYEQYF.

Only a few counts were recorded for this clone. The chain couples TRBV10-3 to TRBJ2-3; D is ambiguous. The V and J ends lost 2 bases and 0 bases respectively, with 9 bases between them. The CDR3 totals 15 residues. CDR1 ENHRY and CDR2 SYGVKD come from the germline V gene. The CDR3 is CAISEEDPSTDTQYF. Here the CDR3 DNA reads TGTGCCATCAGTGAGGAGGACCCTAGCACAGATACGCAGTATTTT.

To note about this clone: The sample has other DNA sequences that encode this CDR3 too. V is TRBV4-2 and J is TRBJ2-7, with a weak D call TRBD2 (5 bases). CDR1 and CDR2 (germline): LGHNA, YNFKEQ. The CDR3 length is 12 residues. The ends were cut back, 1 base at V and 4 bases at J, with 5 bases in the middle. CDR3 protein: CASSQGGYEQYF. The CDR3 bases are TGTGCCAGCAGCCAAGGAGGGTACGAGCAGTACTTC.

The chain carries TRBV7-9 and TRBJ2-7; D not resolved. Germline V gene lookup returns CDR1 SEHNR and CDR2 FQNEAQ (reference sequence). The CDR3 runs to 12 residues. Between the trimmed V and J ends, which lost 5 bases and 6 bases, there was a span of 11 bases. The CDR3 nucleotides read TGTGCCAGCAGCCCCCCTCAACTCGAGCAGTACTTC. This translates into CASSPPQLEQYF.

The chain uses TRBV5-6 and TRBJ2-5; D not certain. The germline CDR1 and CDR2 sequences are SGHDT and YYEEEE. There are 11 residues in the CDR3. Trimming shortened V by 2 bases and J by 5 bases, and 4 bases separated the two germline ends. The DNA for the CDR3 is TGTGCCAGCAGCTTTTCGGAGACCCAGTACTTC. This translates into CASSFSETQYF.

CDR3 bases: TGTGCCAGCAGCTCCTGGCTAGGACAAGTAGCTTTCTTT. Protein product: CASSSWLGQVAFF. The gene calls are TRBV7-9 and TRBJ1-1; the D gene is possibly TRBD1 (5 bases). Germline-derived CDR1 and CDR2 are SEHNR and FQNEAQ (reference sequence). The CDR3 has 13 amino acids. V was cut by 4 bases and J by 10 bases, with 16 bases left in between.

The CDR3 region has the DNA TGTGCCACCCATTCCCAATTCGGCGCCACTGAAGCTTTCTTT. Its protein is CATHSQFGATEAFF. This sequence joins TRBV19 and TRBJ1-1; D ambiguous. The CDR3 is made up of 14 amino acids. CDR1 is LNHDA and CDR2 is SQIVND in the germline V gene (reference sequence). V was trimmed by 10 bases and J by 4 bases, leaving 19 bases between them.